This T cell receptor beta chain is from a study of blood T cells in healthy people across ages. Concerning this clonotype: Antigen: not known.

A second PCR, run for about 7 to 11 cycles, used a sample-barcoded 5' primer plus a J-beta primer mix. MiXCR, applied by TCRdb to the 5' RACE reads, yields one record per CDR3 protein. The table has fewer than 2,000,000 distinct CDR3 sequences, 34% seen once. Findings and caveats of the study: The lack of PBMC sorting stopped any conclusive naive versus antigen-experienced comparison.

Germline V gene data show CDR1 as DFQATT and CDR2 as SNEGSKA (reference sequence). The CDR3 totals 15 residues. The V end was cut by 4 bases, the J end by 6 bases, with 19 bases between. V is TRBV20-1 and J is TRBJ1-5, with a tentative D call TRBD1 (5 bases). Sequencing was performed on blood. The sequence came from a woman in her thirties in good health. DNA of the CDR3: TGCAGTGCTAAAAGTGAACGGGGGGATCGTCAGCCCCAGCATTTT. It encodes CSAKSERGDRQPQHF.